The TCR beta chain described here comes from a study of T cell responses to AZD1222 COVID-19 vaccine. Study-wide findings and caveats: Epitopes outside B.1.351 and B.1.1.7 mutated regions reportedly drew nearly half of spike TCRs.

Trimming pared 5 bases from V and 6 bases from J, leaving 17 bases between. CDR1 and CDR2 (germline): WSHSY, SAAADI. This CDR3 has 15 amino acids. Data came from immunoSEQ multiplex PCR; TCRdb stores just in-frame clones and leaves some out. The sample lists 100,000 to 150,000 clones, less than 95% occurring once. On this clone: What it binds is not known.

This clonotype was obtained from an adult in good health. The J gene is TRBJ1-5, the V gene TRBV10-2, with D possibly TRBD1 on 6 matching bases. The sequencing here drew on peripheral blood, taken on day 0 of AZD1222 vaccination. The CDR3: CASSSTTGLGQPQHF. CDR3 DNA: TGCGCCAGCAGTAGCACAACAGGGTTGGGTCAGCCCCAGCATTTT.